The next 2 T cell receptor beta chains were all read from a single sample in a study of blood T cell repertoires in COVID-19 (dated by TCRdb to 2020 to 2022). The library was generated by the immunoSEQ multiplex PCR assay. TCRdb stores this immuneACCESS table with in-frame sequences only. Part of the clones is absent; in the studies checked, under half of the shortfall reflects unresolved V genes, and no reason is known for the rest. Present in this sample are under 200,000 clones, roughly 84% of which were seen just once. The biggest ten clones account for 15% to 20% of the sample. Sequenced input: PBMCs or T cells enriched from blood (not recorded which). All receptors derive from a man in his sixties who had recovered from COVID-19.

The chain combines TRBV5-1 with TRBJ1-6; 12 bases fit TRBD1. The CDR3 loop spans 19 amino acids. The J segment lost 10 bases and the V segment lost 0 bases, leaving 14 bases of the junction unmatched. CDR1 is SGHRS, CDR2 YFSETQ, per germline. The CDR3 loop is CASSLELGQGALRRSPLHF. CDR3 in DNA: TGCGCCAGCAGCTTGGAGTTGGGACAGGGGGCGTTAAGAAGGTCACCCCTCCACTTT.

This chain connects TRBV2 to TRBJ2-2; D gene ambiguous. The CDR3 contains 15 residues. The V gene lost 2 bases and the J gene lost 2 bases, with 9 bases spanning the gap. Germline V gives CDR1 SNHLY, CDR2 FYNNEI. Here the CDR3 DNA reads TGTGCCAGCAGTGAACTGGGCAGCAACACCGGGGAGCTGTTTTTT. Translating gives CASSELGSNTGELFF.